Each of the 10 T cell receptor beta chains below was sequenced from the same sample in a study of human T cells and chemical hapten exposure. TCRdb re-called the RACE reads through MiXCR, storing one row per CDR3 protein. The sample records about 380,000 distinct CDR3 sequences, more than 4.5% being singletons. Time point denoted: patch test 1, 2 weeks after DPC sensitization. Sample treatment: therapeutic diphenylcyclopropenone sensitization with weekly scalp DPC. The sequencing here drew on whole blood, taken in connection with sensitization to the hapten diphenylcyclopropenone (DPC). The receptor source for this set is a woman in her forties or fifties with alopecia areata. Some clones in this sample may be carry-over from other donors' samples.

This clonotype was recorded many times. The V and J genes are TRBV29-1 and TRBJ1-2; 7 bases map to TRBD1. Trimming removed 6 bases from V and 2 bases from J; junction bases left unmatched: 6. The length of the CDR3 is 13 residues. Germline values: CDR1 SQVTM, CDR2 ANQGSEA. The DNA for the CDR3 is TGCAGCGTCACAGGGGCCTTCAACTATGGCTACACCTTC. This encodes CSVTGAFNYGYTF.

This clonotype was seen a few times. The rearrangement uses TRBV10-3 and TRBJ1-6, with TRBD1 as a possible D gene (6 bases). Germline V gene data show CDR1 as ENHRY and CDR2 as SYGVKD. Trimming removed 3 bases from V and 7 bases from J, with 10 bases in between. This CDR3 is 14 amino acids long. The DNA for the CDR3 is TGTGCCATCAGTGACGGGGGCGCGAATTCACCCCTCCACTTT. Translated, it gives CAISDGGANSPLHF.

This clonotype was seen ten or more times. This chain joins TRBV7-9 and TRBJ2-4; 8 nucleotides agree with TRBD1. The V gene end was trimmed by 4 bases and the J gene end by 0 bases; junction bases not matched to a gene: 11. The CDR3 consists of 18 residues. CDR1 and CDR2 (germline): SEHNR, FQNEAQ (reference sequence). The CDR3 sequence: CASSSPSDRGLAKNIQYF. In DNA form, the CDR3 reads TGTGCCAGCAGCTCCCCCTCAGACAGGGGATTAGCCAAAAACATTCAGTACTTC.

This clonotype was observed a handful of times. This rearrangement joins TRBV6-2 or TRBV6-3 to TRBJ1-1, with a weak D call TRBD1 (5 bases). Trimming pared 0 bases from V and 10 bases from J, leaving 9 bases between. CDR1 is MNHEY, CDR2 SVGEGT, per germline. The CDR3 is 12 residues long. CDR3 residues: CASSYSRGAAFF. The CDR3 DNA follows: TGTGCCAGCAGTTACTCGAGGGGCGCAGCTTTCTTT.

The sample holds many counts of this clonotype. The CDR3, as DNA: TGCAGCGTTGGCGTGGGCAATCAGCCCCAGCATTTT. Translating gives CSVGVGNQPQHF. V usage is TRBV29-1 and J usage is TRBJ1-5; D remains ambiguous. CDR1 SQVTM and CDR2 ANQGSEA come from the germline V gene. The CDR3 contains 12 residues. V was clipped by 4 bases and J by 2 bases, with 6 bases between them.

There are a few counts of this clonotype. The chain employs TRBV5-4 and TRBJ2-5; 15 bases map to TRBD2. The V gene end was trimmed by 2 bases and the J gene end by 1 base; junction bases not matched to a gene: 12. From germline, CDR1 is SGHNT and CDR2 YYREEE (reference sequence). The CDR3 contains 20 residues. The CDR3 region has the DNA TGTGCCAGCAGCTTCGGACTAGCGGGGGGGCCCTCCACTAGCCAAGAGACCCAGTACTTC. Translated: CASSFGLAGGPSTSQETQYF.

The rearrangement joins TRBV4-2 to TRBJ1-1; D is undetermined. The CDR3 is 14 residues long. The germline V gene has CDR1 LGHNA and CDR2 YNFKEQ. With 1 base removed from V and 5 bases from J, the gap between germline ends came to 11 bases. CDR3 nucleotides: TGTGCCAGCAGCCAAGCAGGCCGAAGGACTGAAGCTTTCTTT. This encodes CASSQAGRRTEAFF.

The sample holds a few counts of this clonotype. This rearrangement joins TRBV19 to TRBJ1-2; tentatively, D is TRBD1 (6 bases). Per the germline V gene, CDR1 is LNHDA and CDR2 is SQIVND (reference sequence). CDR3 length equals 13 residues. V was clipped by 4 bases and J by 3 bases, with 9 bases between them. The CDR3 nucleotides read TGTGCCAGTAGTAGCAGGGGTGACTATGGCTACACCTTC. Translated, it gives CASSSRGDYGYTF.

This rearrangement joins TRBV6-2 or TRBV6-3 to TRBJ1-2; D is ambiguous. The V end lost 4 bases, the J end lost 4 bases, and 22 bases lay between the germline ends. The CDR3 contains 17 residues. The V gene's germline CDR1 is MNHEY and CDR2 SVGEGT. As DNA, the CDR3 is TGTGCCAGCAGTTCTGCCCACCGTAGCCTCTCCGCCTATGGCTACACCTTC. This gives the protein CASSSAHRSLSAYGYTF.

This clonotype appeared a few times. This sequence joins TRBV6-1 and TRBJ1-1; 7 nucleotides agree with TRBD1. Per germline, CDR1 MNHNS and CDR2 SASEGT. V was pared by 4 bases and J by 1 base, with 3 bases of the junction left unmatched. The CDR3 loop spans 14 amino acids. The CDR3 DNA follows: TGTGCCAGCAGTGTCGGACAGGAGAACACTGAAGCTTTCTTT. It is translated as CASSVGQENTEAFF.